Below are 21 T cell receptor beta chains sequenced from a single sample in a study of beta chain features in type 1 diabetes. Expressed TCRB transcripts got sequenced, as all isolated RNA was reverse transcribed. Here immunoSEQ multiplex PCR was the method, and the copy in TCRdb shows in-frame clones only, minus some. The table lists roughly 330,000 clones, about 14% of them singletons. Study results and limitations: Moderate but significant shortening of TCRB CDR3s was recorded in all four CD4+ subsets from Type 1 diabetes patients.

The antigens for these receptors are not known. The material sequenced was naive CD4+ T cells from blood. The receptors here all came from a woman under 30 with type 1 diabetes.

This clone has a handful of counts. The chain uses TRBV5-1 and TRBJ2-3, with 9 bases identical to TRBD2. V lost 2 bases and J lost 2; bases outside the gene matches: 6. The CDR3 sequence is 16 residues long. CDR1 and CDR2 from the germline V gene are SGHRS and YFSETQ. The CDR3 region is CASSLNPGLATDTQYF. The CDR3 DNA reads TGCGCCAGCAGCTTAAATCCGGGACTAGCCACAGATACGCAGTATTTT. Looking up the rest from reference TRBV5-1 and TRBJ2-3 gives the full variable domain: KAGVTQTPRYLIKTRGQQVTLSCSPISGHRSVSWYQQTPGQGLQFLFEYFSETQRNKGNFPGRFSGRQFSNSRSEMNVSTLELGDSALYLCASSLNPGLATDTQYFGPGTRLTVL.

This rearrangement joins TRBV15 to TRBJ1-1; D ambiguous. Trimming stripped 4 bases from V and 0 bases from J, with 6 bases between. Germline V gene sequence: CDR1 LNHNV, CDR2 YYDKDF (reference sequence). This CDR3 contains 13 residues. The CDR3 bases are TGTGCCACCAGCAACAGAGTGAACACTGAAGCTTTCTTT. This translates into CATSNRVNTEAFF.

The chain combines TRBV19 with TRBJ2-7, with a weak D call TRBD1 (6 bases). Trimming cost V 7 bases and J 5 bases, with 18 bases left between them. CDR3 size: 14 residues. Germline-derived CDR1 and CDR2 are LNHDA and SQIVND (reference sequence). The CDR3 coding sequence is TGTGCCAGTACCCCGGACAGACCCGAAGACGAGCAGTACGTC. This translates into CASTPDRPEDEQYV.

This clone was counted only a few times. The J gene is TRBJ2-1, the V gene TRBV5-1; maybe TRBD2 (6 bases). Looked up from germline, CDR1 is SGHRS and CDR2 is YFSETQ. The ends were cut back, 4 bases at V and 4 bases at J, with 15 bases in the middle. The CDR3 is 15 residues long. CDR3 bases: TGCGCCAGCAGCCTTACGGGGGTCCCATACAATGAGCAGTTCTTC. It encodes CASSLTGVPYNEQFF.

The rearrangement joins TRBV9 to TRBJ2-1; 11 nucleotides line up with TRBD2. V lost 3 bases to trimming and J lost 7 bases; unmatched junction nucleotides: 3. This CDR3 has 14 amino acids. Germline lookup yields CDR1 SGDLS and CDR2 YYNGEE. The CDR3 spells CASSGLAGGNEQFF. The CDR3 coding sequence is TGTGCCAGCAGCGGCCTAGCGGGAGGAAATGAGCAGTTCTTC.

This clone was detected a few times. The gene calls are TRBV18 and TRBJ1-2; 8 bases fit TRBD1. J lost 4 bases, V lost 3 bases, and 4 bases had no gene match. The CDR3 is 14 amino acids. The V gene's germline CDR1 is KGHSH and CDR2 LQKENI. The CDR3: CASSPGQEGYGYTF. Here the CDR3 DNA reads TGTGCCAGCTCACCGGGACAGGAAGGCTATGGCTACACCTTC. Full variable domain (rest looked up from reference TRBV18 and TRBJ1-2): NAGVMQNPRHLVRRRGQEARLRCSPMKGHSHVYWYRQLPEEGLKFMVYLQKENIIDESGMPKERFSAEFPKEGPSILRIQQVVRGDSAAYFCASSPGQEGYGYTFGSGTRLTVV.

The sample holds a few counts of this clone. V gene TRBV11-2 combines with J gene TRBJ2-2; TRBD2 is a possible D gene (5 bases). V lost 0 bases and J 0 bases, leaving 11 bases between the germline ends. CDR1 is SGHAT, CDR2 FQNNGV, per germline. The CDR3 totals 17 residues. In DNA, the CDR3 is TGTGCCAGCAGCTTAGATCGTTGGGGAGCGAACACCGGGGAGCTGTTTTTT. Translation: CASSLDRWGANTGELFF.

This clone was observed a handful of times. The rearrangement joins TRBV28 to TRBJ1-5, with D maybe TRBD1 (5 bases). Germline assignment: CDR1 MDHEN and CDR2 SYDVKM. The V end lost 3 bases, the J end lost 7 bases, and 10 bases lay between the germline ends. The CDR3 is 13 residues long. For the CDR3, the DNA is TGTGCCAGCAGTTTTCAGGGAGGCCAGCCCCAGCATTTT. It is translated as CASSFQGGQPQHF.

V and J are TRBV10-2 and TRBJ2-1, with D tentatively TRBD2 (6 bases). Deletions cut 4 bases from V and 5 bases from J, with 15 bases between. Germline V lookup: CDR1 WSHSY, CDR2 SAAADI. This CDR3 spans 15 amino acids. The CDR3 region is CASSVGGSKDNEQFF. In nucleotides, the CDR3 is TGCGCCAGCAGTGTAGGAGGGAGTAAAGACAATGAGCAGTTCTTC.

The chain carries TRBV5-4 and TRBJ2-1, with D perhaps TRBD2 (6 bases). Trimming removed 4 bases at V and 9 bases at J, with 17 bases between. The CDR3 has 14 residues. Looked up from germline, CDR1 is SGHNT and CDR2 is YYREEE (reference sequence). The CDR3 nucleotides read TGTGCCAGCAGCACCGGGAGTAGCTCCAGTGAGCAGTTCTTC. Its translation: CASSTGSSSSEQFF. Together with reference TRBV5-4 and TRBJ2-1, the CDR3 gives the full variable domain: ETGVTQSPTHLIKTRGQQVTLRCSSQSGHNTVSWYQQALGQGPQFIFQYYREEENGRGNFPPRFSGLQFPNYSSELNVNALELDDSALYLCASSTGSSSSEQFFGPGTRLTVL.

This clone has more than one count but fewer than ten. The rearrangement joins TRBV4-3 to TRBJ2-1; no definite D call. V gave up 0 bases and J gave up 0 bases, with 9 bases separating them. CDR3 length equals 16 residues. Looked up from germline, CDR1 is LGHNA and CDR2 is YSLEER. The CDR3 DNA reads TGCGCCAGCAGCCAAGAAGCAGGATTCTCCTACAATGAGCAGTTCTTC. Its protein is CASSQEAGFSYNEQFF.

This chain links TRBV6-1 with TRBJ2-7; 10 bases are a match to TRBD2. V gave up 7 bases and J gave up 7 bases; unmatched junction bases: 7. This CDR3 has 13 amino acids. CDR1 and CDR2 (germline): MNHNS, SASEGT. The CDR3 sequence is CASTSSGRKEQYF. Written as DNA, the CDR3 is TGTGCCAGCACCAGTAGCGGGAGGAAAGAGCAGTACTTC.

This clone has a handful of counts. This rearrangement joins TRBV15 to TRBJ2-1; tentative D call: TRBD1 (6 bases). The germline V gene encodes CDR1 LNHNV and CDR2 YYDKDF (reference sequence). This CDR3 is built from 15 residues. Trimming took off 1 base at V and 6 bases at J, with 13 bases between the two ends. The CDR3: CATSRGSTGLNEQFF. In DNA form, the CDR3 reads TGTGCCACCAGCAGAGGTTCTACAGGGCTCAATGAGCAGTTCTTC. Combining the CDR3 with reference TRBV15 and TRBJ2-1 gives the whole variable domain DAMVIQNPRYQVTQFGKPVTLSCSQTLNHNVMYWYQQKSSQAPKLLFHYYDKDFNNEADTPDNFQSRRPNTSFCFLDIRSPGLGDTAMYLCATSRGSTGLNEQFFGPGTRLTVL.

CDR3: CASRESGRAYNEQFF. The CDR3 region has the DNA TGTGCCAGCAGGGAAAGCGGGAGGGCCTACAATGAGCAGTTCTTC. The gene calls are TRBV27 and TRBJ2-1; 10 bases line up with TRBD2. The CDR3 consists of 15 residues. Germline assignment: CDR1 MNHEY and CDR2 SMNVEV (reference sequence). The V segment lost 6 bases and the J segment 2 bases; nucleotides outside the gene matches: 4.

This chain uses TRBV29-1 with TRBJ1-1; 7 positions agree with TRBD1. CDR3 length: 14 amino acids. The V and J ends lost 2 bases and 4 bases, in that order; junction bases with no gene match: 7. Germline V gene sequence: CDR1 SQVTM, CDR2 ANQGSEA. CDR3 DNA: TGCAGCGTTGAAAACAGGGGCCAAGTCACTGAAGCTTTCTTT. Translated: CSVENRGQVTEAFF.

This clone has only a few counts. The CDR3 here is CASATGNTGELFF. As DNA, the CDR3 is TGTGCCAGCGCTACAGGGAACACCGGGGAGCTGTTTTTT. The V and J genes are TRBV27 and TRBJ2-2, with D perhaps matching TRBD1 (5 bases). Trimming took off 8 bases at V and 1 base at J, with 8 bases between the two ends. Germline V gene data show CDR1 as MNHEY and CDR2 as SMNVEV (reference sequence). This CDR3 spans 13 amino acids.

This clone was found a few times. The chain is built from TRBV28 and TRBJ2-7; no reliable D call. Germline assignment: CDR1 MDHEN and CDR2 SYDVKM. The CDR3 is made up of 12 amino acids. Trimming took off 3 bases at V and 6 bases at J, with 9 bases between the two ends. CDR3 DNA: TGTGCCAGCAGTTTTGGCGGTGGCGAGCAGTACTTC. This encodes CASSFGGGEQYF.

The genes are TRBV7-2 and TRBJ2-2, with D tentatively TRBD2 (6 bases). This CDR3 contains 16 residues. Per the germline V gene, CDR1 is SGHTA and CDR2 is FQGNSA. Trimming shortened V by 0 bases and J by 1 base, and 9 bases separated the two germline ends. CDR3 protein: CASSLAARGNTGELFF. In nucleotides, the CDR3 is TGTGCCAGCAGCTTAGCGGCGCGGGGGAACACCGGGGAGCTGTTTTTT.

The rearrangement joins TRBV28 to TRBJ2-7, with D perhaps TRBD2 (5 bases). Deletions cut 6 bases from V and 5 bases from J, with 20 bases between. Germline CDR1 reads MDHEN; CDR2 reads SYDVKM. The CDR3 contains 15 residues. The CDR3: CASSIGTGYSDEQYF. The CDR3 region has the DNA TGTGCCAGCAGCATCGGAACGGGATACTCGGACGAGCAGTACTTC.

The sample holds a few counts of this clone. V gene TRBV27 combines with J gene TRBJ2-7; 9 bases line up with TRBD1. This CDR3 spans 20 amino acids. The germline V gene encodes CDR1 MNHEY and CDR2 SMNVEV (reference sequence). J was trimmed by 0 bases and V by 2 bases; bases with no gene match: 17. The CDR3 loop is CASSLAGDREYSGSSYEQYV. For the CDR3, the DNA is TGTGCCAGCAGTTTAGCCGGGGACAGGGAATACTCTGGAAGCTCCTACGAGCAGTACGTC.

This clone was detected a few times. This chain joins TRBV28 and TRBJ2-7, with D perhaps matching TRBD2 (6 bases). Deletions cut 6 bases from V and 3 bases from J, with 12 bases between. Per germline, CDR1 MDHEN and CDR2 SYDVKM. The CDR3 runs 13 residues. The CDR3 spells CASSSGLNYEQYF. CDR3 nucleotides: TGTGCCAGCAGCTCGGGACTCAACTACGAGCAGTACTTC. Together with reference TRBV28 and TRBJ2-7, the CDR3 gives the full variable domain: DVKVTQSSRYLVKRTGEKVFLECVQDMDHENMFWYRQDPGLGLRLIYFSYDVKMKEKGDIPEGYSVSREKKERFSLILESASTNQTSMYLCASSSGLNYEQYFGPGTRLTVT.